The T cell receptor beta chain under discussion was sequenced for a study of blood T cell repertoires in COVID-19. Some clones are missing from TCRdb's copy, which holds only in-frame ones; the method was immunoSEQ multiplex PCR. Of roughly 250,000 clones listed, around 88% were seen once; the top ten hold more than 2%. Assignment of participants to cohorts was predicated upon participant-reported clinical history. The source of this sequence is a woman between 50 and 59 years old who had recovered from COVID-19. The sample comprised PBMCs or T cells enriched from blood (not recorded which).

CDR3 nucleotide sequence: TGTGCCAGCAGCTTATCGGCAGGGAAAAACATTCAGTACTTC. Its translation is CASSLSAGKNIQYF. The chain combines TRBV7-2 with TRBJ2-4, with D perhaps matching TRBD1 (5 bases). Trimming removed 2 bases at V and 4 bases at J, with 9 bases between. CDR3 length: 14 amino acids. Per germline, CDR1 SGHTA and CDR2 FQGNSA.